Included here is one T cell receptor (beta chain) sequence, with context. Antigen unknown. This entry is derived from a study of early T cells in non-severe SARS-CoV-2 infection. Study overall: RNA in bulk from unsorted whole blood was sequenced, and chains were unpaired.

Whole-study findings and limits: Database matching using VDJdb favored anti-spike CD8 responses, with private and CD4 specificities left missing.

The CDR3 sequence is 15 residues long. V trimming: 7 bases; J trimming: 2 bases; junction bases outside the gene matches: 7. The germline V gene encodes CDR1 LNHDA and CDR2 SQIVND (reference sequence). Attached unique molecular identifiers marked individual cDNA molecules. One entry per CDR3 protein, called by TCRdb with MiXCR from the 5' RACE reads. The data show 27,000 or so distinct CDR3 sequences, 4% to 5.5% seen once. The TCR originated in an adult who was a healthcare worker with PCR-confirmed SARS-CoV-2 infection or an uninfected control (not recorded which). This chain connects TRBV19 to TRBJ2-1, with 8 bases matching TRBD2. The source material was whole blood. Here the CDR3 reads CASTMAGGTYNEQFF. The CDR3, as DNA: TGTGCCAGTACGATGGCGGGAGGTACCTACAATGAGCAGTTCTTC.